Below, 18 T cell receptor beta chains from the same sample are listed, as sequenced in a study of identical twins. MiXCR was run by TCRdb on the 5' RACE reads, yielding one entry per CDR3 protein. In the table there are some 1,700,000 distinct CDR3 sequences, about 32% of which are singletons. Sequenced: cord blood. The receptor source for this set is a newborn girl in good health.

The genes are TRBV20-1 and TRBJ1-1; a weak D match, TRBD1 (5 bases). The germline gives CDR1 DFQATT, CDR2 SNEGSKA (reference sequence). The germline V and J ends were trimmed by 8 bases and 2 bases, with 27 bases remaining between them. CDR3 size: 17 residues. The CDR3 region is CSTNSGTFGRRNTEAFF. CDR3 bases: TGCAGTACCAACTCCGGGACGTTCGGCAGGAGAAACACTGAAGCTTTCTTT.

The chain joins TRBV7-6 to TRBJ2-3; tentatively, D is TRBD2 (5 bases). The CDR3 is 16 residues long. Trimming took off 5 bases at V and 2 bases at J, with 17 bases between the two ends. Germline lookup yields CDR1 SGHVS and CDR2 FNYEAQ. For the CDR3, the DNA is TGTGCCAGCAGCCTCTCCCAGGACTGGTTCACAGATACGCAGTATTTT. Its protein is CASSLSQDWFTDTQYF.

V gene TRBV3-1 combines with J gene TRBJ2-1, with 9 bases lining up with TRBD2. CDR1 is LGHDT, CDR2 YNNKEL, per germline (reference sequence). V shed 2 bases, J shed 6 bases, and the junction held 11 bases outside the gene matches. The CDR3 is 17 amino acids. In DNA form, the CDR3 reads TGTGCCAGCAGCCAAAATAGAGGCCTAGCGGGACCCAATGAGCAGTTCTTC. Residues: CASSQNRGLAGPNEQFF.

This clonotype was recorded at least ten times. This chain connects TRBV20-1 to TRBJ2-1, with 13 bases identical to TRBD2. V was pared by 5 bases and J by 3 bases, with 4 bases of the junction left unmatched. Per the germline V gene, CDR1 is DFQATT and CDR2 is SNEGSKA (reference sequence). The CDR3 totals 15 residues. CDR3 sequence: CSAWTSGRLYNEQFF. CDR3 DNA: TGCAGTGCTTGGACTAGCGGGAGACTCTACAATGAGCAGTTCTTC.

The chain combines TRBV28 with TRBJ1-5; D not certain. Trimming stripped 6 bases from V and 2 bases from J, with 14 bases between. Germline V CDR1 and CDR2: MDHEN, SYDVKM. The CDR3 contains 15 residues. The CDR3 nucleotides are TGTGCCAGCAGGTTACCTTTTGGAGGCAATCAGCCCCAGCATTTT. Translation: CASRLPFGGNQPQHF.

The chain uses TRBV14 and TRBJ1-1; D is perhaps TRBD1 (5 bases). The V end was cut by 4 bases, the J end by 0 bases, with 12 bases between. The CDR3 runs 15 residues. The germline V gene has CDR1 SGHDN and CDR2 FVKESK. The CDR3 loop reads CASSRWAGMNTEAFF. In nucleotides, the CDR3 is TGTGCCAGCAGCCGATGGGCAGGGATGAACACTGAAGCTTTCTTT.

Details on this clonotype: One end of the junction is discordant with germline, which a read error may explain. The CDR3: CNAPPSGIDTKNIQYF. DNA for the CDR3: TGCAATGCTCCGCCTAGCGGCATAGATACCAAAAACATTCAGTACTTC. The J gene is TRBJ2-4, the V gene TRBV20-1; 7 positions agree with TRBD2. This CDR3 is built from 16 residues. In germline, CDR1 is DFQATT, CDR2 SNEGSKA (reference sequence).

This clonotype occurred a few times. The chain joins TRBV27 to TRBJ2-3; 14 bases agree with TRBD2. Trimming took 5 bases from V and 6 from J; bases not matched to a gene: 7. From germline, CDR1 is MNHEY and CDR2 SMNVEV (reference sequence). CDR3 length equals 16 residues. The CDR3 coding sequence is TGTGCCAGCAGTCGACTAGCGGGAGGGTACGCCGATACGCAGTATTTT. This translates into CASSRLAGGYADTQYF.

This clonotype was observed a few times. The J gene is TRBJ1-1, the V gene TRBV5-1; TRBD1 matches at 8 bases. Germline V gene lookup returns CDR1 SGHRS and CDR2 YFSETQ. There are 15 residues in the CDR3. V was clipped by 0 bases and J by 5 bases; unmatched bases: 6. As DNA, the CDR3 is TGCGCCAGCAGCTTGGTTTACAGGGGGAAGACTGAAGCTTTCTTT. Its translation is CASSLVYRGKTEAFF.

The chain employs TRBV27 and TRBJ2-7; D is unclear. V lost 8 bases and J lost 2, with 13 bases in between. There are 13 residues in the CDR3. Germline values: CDR1 MNHEY, CDR2 SMNVEV (reference sequence). The CDR3 bases are TGTGCCAGCGGGCCCGGATCTACCTACGAGCAGTACTTC. Its translation: CASGPGSTYEQYF.

This clonotype showed up just a few times. The V call is TRBV4-2, the J call TRBJ1-2; D not resolved. The V gene's germline CDR1 is LGHNA and CDR2 YNFKEQ. CDR3 length equals 11 residues. Trimming took 0 bases from V and 13 from J, leaving 9 bases between them. CDR3 DNA sequence: TGTGCCAGCAGCCAAGAAACCAGAACCACCTTC. Residues: CASSQETRTTF.

This chain links TRBV12-3 or TRBV12-4 with TRBJ2-1; D not certain. V lost 2 bases and J 3 bases, leaving 8 bases between the germline ends. The CDR3 spans 14 residues. The CDR3 reads CASSLSPGYNEQFF. DNA of the CDR3: TGTGCCAGCAGTTTATCCCCGGGCTACAATGAGCAGTTCTTC.

This chain uses TRBV10-3 with TRBJ1-1; a weak D match, TRBD1 (5 bases). CDR1 is ENHRY and CDR2 is SYGVKD in the germline V gene. This CDR3 spans 15 amino acids. The germline V and J ends were trimmed by 0 bases and 5 bases, with 13 bases remaining between them. The CDR3 loop reads CAISESPWEGTEAFF. For the CDR3, the DNA is TGTGCCATCAGTGAGTCGCCTTGGGAGGGGACTGAAGCTTTCTTT.

This sequence joins TRBV2 and TRBJ2-7, with a tentative D call TRBD2 (6 bases). CDR3 length equals 15 residues. With 2 bases removed from V and 1 base from J, the gap between germline ends came to 12 bases. In germline, CDR1 is SNHLY, CDR2 FYNNEI. The CDR3 spells CASSETYGGSYEQYF. The CDR3 DNA follows: TGTGCCAGCAGTGAAACATACGGGGGATCCTACGAGCAGTACTTC.

In the case of this clonotype: A much bigger clone sits one base away, suggesting this may be a read error. The chain recombines TRBV4-2 with TRBJ2-7; a weak D match, TRBD1 (6 bases). This CDR3 is 15 amino acids long. V lost 7 bases, J lost 6 bases, and 22 bases lay in between. The germline V gene has CDR1 LGHNA and CDR2 YNFKEQ. CDR3 bases: TGTGCCAGCAACCATAGAGGCAGGGGTCTCTCCGAGCAGTACTTC. Translation: CASNHRGRGLSEQYF.

This sequence joins TRBV15 and TRBJ2-3, with TRBD1 matching over 9 bases. J gave up 2 bases and V 1 base, and 7 bases lay outside the gene matches. The CDR3 has 17 residues. The germline V gene has CDR1 LNHNV and CDR2 YYDKDF (reference sequence). CDR3 in amino acids: CATSRARTGVVTDTQYF. The CDR3 DNA sequence: TGTGCCACCAGCAGAGCCCGGACAGGGGTGGTCACAGATACGCAGTATTTT.

This clonotype has more than one count but fewer than ten. The V call is TRBV20-1, the J call TRBJ2-1; 10 positions match TRBD2. V was pared by 7 bases and J by 0 bases, with 6 bases of the junction left unmatched. Germline V gene lookup returns CDR1 DFQATT and CDR2 SNEGSKA (reference sequence). The CDR3 runs to 15 residues. CDR3 DNA: TGCAGTGTGCTAGCGGGGGATTACTCCTACAATGAGCAGTTCTTC. It specifies CSVLAGDYSYNEQFF.

The J gene is TRBJ2-5, the V gene TRBV6-6; D perhaps matches TRBD2 (5 bases). This CDR3 is built from 14 residues. Per germline, CDR1 MNHNY and CDR2 SVGAGI (reference sequence). Trimming left V 6 bases short and J 5 bases short, with 16 bases between. In DNA form, the CDR3 reads TGTGCCAGCAGACTGGACTCCTTGGGTGAGACCCAGTACTTC. This translates into CASRLDSLGETQYF.